This T cell receptor beta chain was recovered during a study of Tregs in tolerant kidney transplant recipients. The V gene's germline CDR1 is WNHNN and CDR2 SYGVQD (reference sequence). V was trimmed by 4 bases and J by 4 bases, leaving 13 bases between them. The CDR3 runs to 15 residues. The table came from immunoSEQ multiplex PCR; TCRdb's copy has only in-frame clones and leaves some out. The sample shows about 240,000 clones, roughly 80% of them seen only once. The chain links TRBV10-1 to TRBJ2-2; D may be TRBD1 (7 bases). This TCR came from a human donor in good health. Material for sequencing was CD4+ T cells from blood. The DNA of the CDR3 is TGCGCCAGCAGTGCCCAGGGGGGTGGCACCGGGGAGCTGTTTTTT. It yields the protein CASSAQGGGTGELFF.